The source of this TCR beta chain is a study of CD8 T cells in ankylosing spondylitis. Findings and limits, study-wide: The study identified a TCR beta motif of roughly eight highly homologous variants that appeared characteristic of ankylosing spondylitis blood.

Quantitative barcoded 5'-RACE was used to prepare TCR beta libraries. TCRdb itself ran the 5' RACE reads through MiXCR, one entry per CDR3 protein. The table has approximately 550,000 distinct CDR3 sequences, approximately 11% seen once. About this clonotype: What it recognizes is unknown.

The clonotype originates from a male donor with ankylosing spondylitis. Sample: blood, either unsorted or a sorted T cell fraction (not recorded which).

The CDR3 region is CASKGGMNTGELFF. CDR3 DNA sequence: TGTGCCAGCAAAGGGGGGATGAACACCGGGGAGCTGTTTTTT. The chain couples TRBV2 to TRBJ2-2; either TRBD1 or TRBD2 may fit D (6 bases each). CDR1 SNHLY and CDR2 FYNNEI come from the germline V gene. The V and J ends lost 7 bases and 1 base respectively, with 10 bases between them. CDR3 length: 14 amino acids.